This T cell receptor beta chain was identified during a study of cytomegalovirus exposure and HLA in healthy donors. On this clone: Its antigen is as yet unknown.

J gave up 8 bases and V 3 bases, and 16 bases lay outside the gene matches. The germline V gene has CDR1 SGDLS and CDR2 YYNGEE. The CDR3 covers 16 residues. In the PCR, 60 Vbeta and 13 Jbeta primers were used. Sequencing used immunoSEQ multiplex PCR; TCRdb keeps in-frame clones, though not all of them. Counted here are under 140,000 clones, over 65% occurring once; the ten biggest clones make up roughly 13%. Study results and limitations: Certain indistinguishable V segments, among them TRBV6-2 and TRBV6-3, were excluded. CMV antigen specificity of three CMV-associated chains was confirmed in vitro. Per a prior analysis, the majority of TCR beta V segments were productive roughly 90% or roughly 30% of the time.

The sample was PBMCs. The chain couples TRBV9 to TRBJ1-2; TRBD1 aligns across 7 bases. This receptor was taken from a man aged 30 to 45 in good health and CMV-seropositive. The CDR3 sequence is CASSARDRPFRGGYTF. In DNA, the CDR3 is TGTGCCAGCAGCGCCCGGGACAGACCTTTTCGTGGGGGCTACACCTTC. The variable domain in full, completed from reference TRBV9 and TRBJ1-2, reads DSGVTQTPKHLITATGQRVTLRCSPRSGDLSVYWYQQSLDQGLQFLIQYYNGEERAKGNILERFSAQQFPDLHSELNLSSLELGDSALYFCASSARDRPFRGGYTFGSGTRLTVV.